The sequence of this TCR beta chain was determined in a study of CD8 T cells in Susac syndrome. Across the study: There were 5 or 6 sequenced Susac syndrome patients with active disease and roughly 8 in remission.

As regards this clonotype: Its antigen is not identified.

Study observations and caveats: CD4+ T cell repertoires in Susac syndrome lacked clonal expansion.

Sequencing of TCR beta was carried out in blood CD8+ and CD4+ T cells. Random hexamers served to reverse transcribe roughly 0.45 to 1 ug RNA. The amplification used immunoSEQ multiplex PCR on TCR beta CDR3; it spanned 54 Vbeta and 13 Jbeta. TCRdb used MiXCR to reprocess the immunoSEQ multiplex PCR reads, holding one entry per CDR3 protein. The sample includes about 180,000 distinct CDR3 sequences, approximately 95% of them seen just once. Material: CD4+ T cells from PBMCs. The receptor was derived from a human donor with Susac syndrome.

CDR3 DNA sequence: TGCAGCGTTACCGGCCTAAACCGGCCCTACGAGCAGTACTTC. Residues: CSVTGLNRPYEQYF. The V gene is TRBV29-1, the J gene TRBJ2-7; unclear D gene. CDR1 is SQVTM and CDR2 is ANQGSEA in the germline V gene. Between the trimmed V and J ends, which lost 5 bases and 2 bases, there was a span of 16 bases. The CDR3 loop spans 14 amino acids.